This T cell receptor beta chain was profiled in a study of T cell responses to AZD1222 COVID-19 vaccine (dated by TCRdb to the early 2020s). Context from the whole study: AZD1222 recipients whose second dose came at about 4 weeks and those whose second dose came at about 12 weeks were combined into one group, since spike-specific TCR depth and breadth did not differ between the two schedules. Trial participants were enrolled by age into 18-55, 56-69 and 70-plus year subgroups, with around 150, 28 and 57 TCR-sequenced participants respectively. A total of approximately 240 trial participants underwent TCR sequencing, of whom around 210 had received two doses of AZD1222 and 26 had received two doses of the MenACWY control vaccine. Here is what the overall study found, with its caveats: Because no day 14 peak-response samples were available, the repertoires could be characterized only after the peak T cell response. The 56-69-year group was small, and its depth increase did not reach significance, likely because of low power. Participants were mostly white British and included more females than males, and it was suggested by the authors that clonal diversity may have been underestimated. Conclusions about previously exposed vaccinees are limited because only five or six AZD1222 recipients were SARS-CoV-2 seropositive at baseline. Reportedly, close to half of the unique spike-specific TCRs recognized epitopes lying outside the regions that are mutated in the B.1.351 and B.1.1.7 variants. A significant rise in spike-specific TCR breadth and depth was observed after two AZD1222 doses relative to day 0 and relative to MenACWY recipients. CD4 TCRs associated with the vaccine covered the entire spike protein, and the dominant responses were in regions 160-218 and 743-854.

Via the germline V gene (reference sequence), CDR1 is SGHNT and CDR2 YYREEE. Measured from the cysteine to the phenylalanine, the CDR3 is 15 residues long. The CDR3 DNA has 45 bases and is translated from base 1. Trimmed from V: 4 bases; trimmed from J: 4 bases; junction bases lacking a gene match: 5. Turning to this clone: The specificity of this receptor is unknown. No much larger clone is present one base from it, and per-base qualities are unavailable.

The CDR3 regions of human TCRbeta chains were analyzed by immunosequencing. The published analysis was carried out like this. Repertoire TCRs were checked for matches against a reference library of SARS-CoV-2-specific TCRs that had been generated using the MIRA antigen-specificity platform. Breadth was defined as the fraction of unique TCRs that were SARS-CoV-2-associated, and depth was defined as the fraction of total T cells that were SARS-CoV-2-associated. Using the MIRA data, each spike-specific TCR was mapped to the spike region that the TCR reacts to and placed in a CD4 or CD8 class. Log10-transformed breadth and depth values were compared by one-way ANOVA with Sidak's multiple comparisons tests. TCRdb stores this immuneACCESS table with in-frame sequences only. Part of the clones is absent; in the studies checked, under half of the shortfall reflects unresolved V genes, and no reason is known for the rest. For V, J and clone size, that table is used; D and trimming come from the DNA. This sample lists about 140,000 clones; about 90% were detected once. Under 2.5% of the sample lies in the top ten.

What this sample's time point label stands for: baseline before first vaccination. The vaccinee samples were drawn from two UK trials, COV001 and COV002, one of which was a single-blind randomized controlled phase 2/3 trial testing AZD1222 (ChAdOx1 nCoV-19) in healthy adults. For TCRbeta chain sequencing, PBMC samples were collected from trial participants at day 0 and at day 28 after the second dose. This receptor was obtained from an adult in good health. The V and J segments used are TRBV5-4 and TRBJ1-2; 12 junctional bases match TRBD1. Sequenced material: peripheral blood, taken on day 0 of AZD1222 vaccination. The nucleotide sequence reads TGTGCCAGCAGCACCGGGACAGGGGGCAGCTATGGCTACACCTTC. This gives the protein CASSTGTGGSYGYTF.